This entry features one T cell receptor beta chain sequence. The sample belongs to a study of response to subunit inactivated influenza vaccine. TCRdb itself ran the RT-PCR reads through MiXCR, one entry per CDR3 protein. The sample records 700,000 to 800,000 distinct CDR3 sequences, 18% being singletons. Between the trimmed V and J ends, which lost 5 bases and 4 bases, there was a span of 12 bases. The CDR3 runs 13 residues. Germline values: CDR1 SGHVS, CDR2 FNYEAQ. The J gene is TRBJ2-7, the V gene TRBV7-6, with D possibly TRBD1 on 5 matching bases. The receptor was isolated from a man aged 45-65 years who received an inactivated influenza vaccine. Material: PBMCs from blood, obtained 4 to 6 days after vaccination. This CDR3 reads CASSVGQRYEQYF. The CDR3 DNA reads TGTGCCAGCAGCGTAGGACAAAGGTACGAGCAGTACTTC.